The 27 T cell receptor beta chains below come from one sample, sequenced in a study of OX40 agonist ivuxolimab in advanced cancers. The protocol was immunoSEQ multiplex PCR, while the TCRdb copy is restricted to in-frame clones and leaves out a portion. The table shows 35,000 or so clones, with roughly 90% occurring only once. Material: CD4+ or CD8+ T cells sorted from blood, obtained in a trial of the OX40 agonist ivuxolimab. The receptors here all came from an adult with an advanced solid tumor such as melanoma, head and neck, liver or kidney cancer.

To note about this clone: The sample has other DNA sequences that encode this CDR3 too. The chain joins TRBV18 to TRBJ1-1; possibly TRBD1 for D (5 bases). Looked up from germline, CDR1 is KGHSH and CDR2 is LQKENI. V lost 1 base to trimming and J lost 5 bases, with 20 bases between them. This CDR3 spans 17 amino acids. The CDR3 nucleotides are TGTGCCAGCTCACCACAGCAAGCGGGGCGTCCATATACTGAAGCTTTCTTT. It codes for CASSPQQAGRPYTEAFF.

This sequence joins TRBV18 and TRBJ2-3; tentatively, D is TRBD2 (5 bases). The CDR3 length is 16 residues. Germline V lookup: CDR1 KGHSH, CDR2 LQKENI. The V gene lost 3 bases and the J gene lost 4 bases, with 17 bases spanning the gap. The CDR3 region is CASSPSGGFSSDTQYF. In DNA, the CDR3 is TGTGCCAGCTCACCTTCTGGCGGGTTTAGTTCAGATACGCAGTATTTT.

V gene TRBV14 combines with J gene TRBJ2-1, with 8 bases matching TRBD1. Germline CDR1 reads SGHDN; CDR2 reads FVKESK. The CDR3 is made up of 17 amino acids. The V segment lost 2 bases and the J segment 4 bases; nucleotides outside the gene matches: 10. CDR3: CASSQFLGTGLYNEQFF. The DNA of the CDR3 is TGTGCCAGCAGCCAATTCCTGGGGACAGGACTGTACAATGAGCAGTTCTTC.

This clone was counted only a few times. The chain is built from TRBV15 and TRBJ2-7; 7 nucleotides match TRBD2. Per the germline V gene, CDR1 is LNHNV and CDR2 is YYDKDF (reference sequence). The CDR3 is 16 residues long. With 5 bases clipped from V and 4 bases from J, the junction kept 14 bases outside the gene matches. CDR3 sequence reads: CATSPRRASGGYEQYF. CDR3 sequence (DNA): TGTGCCACCAGCCCCCGTAGGGCTAGCGGAGGGTACGAGCAGTACTTC.

The V call is TRBV7-8, the J call TRBJ2-1, with D possibly TRBD1 on 6 matching bases. Trimming left V 5 bases short and J 7 bases short, with 12 bases between. The germline CDR1 and CDR2 sequences are SGHVS and FQNEAQ. The CDR3 is made up of 13 amino acids. CDR3 region: CASSTRTANEQFF. In DNA, the CDR3 is TGTGCCAGCAGCACAAGGACAGCTAATGAGCAGTTCTTC.

The gene calls are TRBV11-1 and TRBJ2-7; 7 nucleotides agree with TRBD1. The germline V gene has CDR1 SGHAT and CDR2 FQDESV (reference sequence). J gave up 0 bases and V 5 bases, and 4 bases lay outside the gene matches. The CDR3 has 14 residues. CDR3 in DNA: TGTGCCAGCAGCCTCCGGGACAGCTCCTACGAGCAGTACTTC. Its protein product is CASSLRDSSYEQYF.

J is TRBJ2-5 and V is TRBV5-1; D may correspond to TRBD1 or TRBD2 (6 bases each). The CDR3 sequence is 14 residues long. Deletions cut 3 bases from V and 4 bases from J, with 13 bases between. Looked up from germline, CDR1 is SGHRS and CDR2 is YFSETQ. CDR3 DNA sequence: TGCGCCAGCAGCTCGTCCCGGGGGCGAGAGACCCAGTACTTC. Amino acids: CASSSSRGRETQYF.

V and J are TRBV27 and TRBJ1-5; tentatively, D is TRBD1 (6 bases). V was pared by 5 bases and J by 3 bases, with 17 bases between. CDR3 length: 16 residues. The V gene's germline CDR1 is MNHEY and CDR2 SMNVEV (reference sequence). As DNA, the CDR3 is TGTGCCAGCAGTATAACAGGCGGGGGGCCCAATCAGCCCCAGCATTTT. Translated, it gives CASSITGGGPNQPQHF.

The rearrangement joins TRBV27 to TRBJ2-1; 11 bases line up with TRBD2. CDR1 and CDR2 (germline): MNHEY, SMNVEV (reference sequence). Trimming cost V 6 bases and J 2 bases; bases outside gene matches: 9. This CDR3 is 17 amino acids long. The CDR3 DNA reads as TGTGCCAGCAGCCCAATTAGCGGGAGGGCCGCCTACAATGAGCAGTTCTTC. Translating it yields CASSPISGRAAYNEQFF.

The chain has TRBV14 and TRBJ2-1; no definite D call. The CDR3 totals 14 residues. Germline assignment: CDR1 SGHDN and CDR2 FVKESK. V gave up 1 base and J gave up 9 bases, with 13 bases separating them. The CDR3 sequence: CASSQARSGSEQFF. CDR3 bases: TGTGCCAGCAGCCAAGCCCGTAGTGGAAGTGAGCAGTTCTTC.

This rearrangement joins TRBV7-8 to TRBJ2-7, with 13 bases matching TRBD2. The CDR3 extends over 16 amino acids. The junction had 11 bases not matched to a gene; V was cut back by 5 bases and J by 7 bases. Germline lookup yields CDR1 SGHVS and CDR2 FQNEAQ. CDR3 in amino acids: CASSQRTSGGSREQYF. CDR3 sequence (DNA): TGTGCCAGCAGCCAGAGGACTAGCGGGGGTTCGCGAGAGCAGTACTTC.

The chain carries TRBV18 and TRBJ2-7; D possibly uses TRBD1 or TRBD2 (5 bases each). Trimming cost V 3 bases and J 0 bases, with 18 bases left between them. The CDR3 spans 17 residues. Germline V gives CDR1 KGHSH, CDR2 LQKENI. CDR3 amino acids: CASSPNSGRPSSYEQYF. The CDR3 DNA follows: TGTGCCAGCTCACCTAATTCGGGGCGGCCGAGCTCCTACGAGCAGTACTTC.

The CDR3 coding sequence is TGTGCCTGGAGTCCGGACAGAAACATTCAGTACTTC. This encodes CAWSPDRNIQYF. The V gene is TRBV30, the J gene TRBJ2-4; maybe TRBD1 (6 bases). The ends were cut back, 2 bases at V and 6 bases at J, with 8 bases in the middle. The CDR3 loop spans 12 amino acids. The germline V gene has CDR1 GTSNPN and CDR2 SVGIG (reference sequence).

V gene TRBV11-2 combines with J gene TRBJ2-3; no clear D gene. The V and J ends lost 2 bases and 2 bases respectively, with 5 bases between them. This CDR3 is built from 13 residues. Germline CDR1 SGHAT, CDR2 FQNNGV. CDR3 protein: CASSLSTTDTQYF. DNA of the CDR3: TGTGCCAGCAGCTTATCCACCACAGATACGCAGTATTTT.

The chain joins TRBV7-9 to TRBJ1-1; D remains unclear. From germline, CDR1 is SEHNR and CDR2 FQNEAQ (reference sequence). Between the trimmed V and J ends, which lost 1 base and 7 bases, there was a span of 7 bases. The CDR3 runs 12 residues. In nucleotides, the CDR3 is TGTGCCAGCAGCTTAGACGCCCTTGAAGCTTTCTTT. Protein product: CASSLDALEAFF.

The J gene is TRBJ1-2, the V gene TRBV25-1, with D hard to call. Trimming left V 0 bases short and J 5 bases short, with 4 bases between. This CDR3 spans 12 amino acids. In germline, CDR1 is MGHDK, CDR2 SYGVNS. CDR3 sequence: CASSEYRYGYTF. The DNA of the CDR3 is TGTGCCAGCAGTGAATACCGGTATGGCTACACCTTC.

CDR3 DNA sequence: TGTGCCAGCAGACCACTAGCGGGCCAGGAGACCCAGTACTTC. This translates into CASRPLAGQETQYF. This chain uses TRBV2 with TRBJ2-5; the match to TRBD2 covers 9 bases. The germline CDR1 and CDR2 sequences are SNHLY and FYNNEI. This CDR3 has 14 amino acids. With 6 bases clipped from V and 5 bases from J, the junction kept 7 bases outside the gene matches.

The chain recombines TRBV11-3 with TRBJ2-1, with a possible D match to TRBD1 (5 bases). Germline CDR1 is SGHNT and CDR2 is YENEEA. This CDR3 is 18 amino acids long. V dropped 0 bases and J dropped 0 bases, with 15 bases sitting between them. CDR3 sequence reads: CASSLDQGGTSSYNEQFF. DNA for the CDR3: TGTGCCAGCAGCTTAGATCAGGGCGGTACGAGCTCCTACAATGAGCAGTTCTTC.

This chain connects TRBV7-6 to TRBJ1-3; D gene ambiguous. Germline CDR1 SGHVS, CDR2 FNYEAQ. Trimming cost V 0 bases and J 1 base, with 7 bases left between them. CDR3 length: 15 amino acids. CDR3 sequence (DNA): TGTGCCAGCAGCTTAGCTGAGTATTCTGGAAACACCATATATTTT. Its protein product is CASSLAEYSGNTIYF.

This chain joins TRBV7-6 and TRBJ2-7; 9 bases align to TRBD2. Germline CDR1 reads SGHVS; CDR2 reads FNYEAQ. The CDR3 is 14 amino acids. After removal of 1 base from V and 5 bases from J, the junction contained 3 bases not matched to a gene. The CDR3 sequence is CASSLEASGNEQYF. The CDR3, as DNA: TGTGCCAGCAGCTTAGAGGCTAGCGGGAACGAGCAGTACTTC.

V gene TRBV11-2 combines with J gene TRBJ1-1; weak D call: TRBD1 (5 bases). The CDR3 is made up of 13 amino acids. Trimming pared 5 bases from V and 4 bases from J, leaving 11 bases between. Germline-derived CDR1 and CDR2 are SGHAT and FQNNGV. The CDR3 reads CASSSDSFTEAFF. CDR3 nucleotides: TGTGCCAGCAGCAGTGACAGCTTCACTGAAGCTTTCTTT.

The rearrangement links TRBV5-6 to TRBJ2-2; TRBD2 aligns across 8 bases. This CDR3 has 19 amino acids. The J segment lost 3 bases and the V segment lost 0 bases, leaving 13 bases of the junction unmatched. Germline V CDR1 and CDR2: SGHDT, YYEEEE. The CDR3 DNA is TGTGCCAGCAGCTTGGCGGGTAGCGGGACCCCTTTCGACACCGGGGAGCTGTTTTTT. Translating gives CASSLAGSGTPFDTGELFF.

This clone was picked up one time. The chain carries TRBV5-8 and TRBJ2-1; D may correspond to TRBD1 or TRBD2 (5 bases each). Per germline, CDR1 SGHTS and CDR2 YDEGEE. Trimming took 4 bases from V and 1 from J, leaving 12 bases between them. The CDR3 runs to 15 residues. In DNA form, the CDR3 reads TGTGCCAGCAGCCTAGAAGAGGGGTCCTACAATGAGCAGTTCTTC. Its protein is CASSLEEGSYNEQFF.

As regards this clone: The sample has other DNA sequences that encode this CDR3 too. V gene TRBV7-2 combines with J gene TRBJ2-3; D is unclear. The CDR3 has 12 residues. The V gene lost 4 bases and the J gene lost 0 bases, with 2 bases spanning the gap. In germline, CDR1 is SGHTA, CDR2 FQGNSA. The chain's CDR3 is CASSYSTDTQYF. The CDR3 region has the DNA TGTGCCAGCAGCTACAGCACAGATACGCAGTATTTT.

The rearrangement uses TRBV21-1 and TRBJ2-5. TRBV21-1 is deemed a pseudogene. This CDR3 spans 15 amino acids. The CDR3: CASSKVSPRGETQYF. The CDR3 nucleotides are TGTGCCAGCAGCAAAGTCTCTCCCCGTGGGGAGACCCAGTACTTC.

The chain links TRBV10-3 to TRBJ1-1; D remains unclear. Per the germline V gene, CDR1 is ENHRY and CDR2 is SYGVKD. V lost 3 bases to trimming and J lost 2 bases, with 13 bases between them. CDR3 length: 15 amino acids. This chain's CDR3 is CAISDGPAANTEAFF. CDR3 nucleotide sequence: TGTGCCATCAGTGATGGCCCCGCGGCAAACACTGAAGCTTTCTTT.

The rearrangement uses TRBV5-1 and TRBJ2-1, with 7 nucleotides matching TRBD1. The J segment lost 6 bases and the V segment lost 7 bases, leaving 10 bases of the junction unmatched. Germline V lookup: CDR1 SGHRS, CDR2 YFSETQ. This CDR3 contains 14 residues. This CDR3 is CASEATGSSNEQFF. Here the CDR3 DNA reads TGCGCCAGCGAGGCGACAGGGTCGTCCAATGAGCAGTTCTTC.